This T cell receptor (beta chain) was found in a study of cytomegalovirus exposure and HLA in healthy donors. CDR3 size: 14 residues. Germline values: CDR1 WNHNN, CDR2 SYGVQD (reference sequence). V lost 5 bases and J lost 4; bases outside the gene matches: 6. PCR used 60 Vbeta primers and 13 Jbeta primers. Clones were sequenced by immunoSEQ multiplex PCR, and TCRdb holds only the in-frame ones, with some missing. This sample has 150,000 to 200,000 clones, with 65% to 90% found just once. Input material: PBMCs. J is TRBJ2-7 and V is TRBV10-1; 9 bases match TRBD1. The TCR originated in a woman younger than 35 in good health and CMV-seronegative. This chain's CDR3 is CASSPGTGIYEQYF. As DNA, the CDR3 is TGCGCCAGCAGTCCCGGGACAGGGATATACGAGCAGTACTTC.